The rows below give T cell receptor beta chains drawn from one sample of a study of T-cell reconstitution after alpha-beta-depleted transplantation in children. In TCRdb, the PCR reads were re-called with MiXCR into one record per CDR3 protein. The sample lists some 530,000 distinct CDR3 sequences; under 15% were seen once. Sequences were derived from PBMCs from the stem cell graft donor, sampled from the stem cell graft. These receptors were obtained from a human donor who donated a stem cell graft to a child with combined immunodeficiency. Both conserved end residues are part of each CDR3. Each record gives: J gene, V gene, clone size, D gene, CDR3 protein, CDR3 DNA. The D gene is left open where the match is weak. Size values are once, few and many counts, or a class for expanded clones, and some rows have none.

J gene: TRBJ1-5
V gene: TRBV10-3
clone size: many
D gene: .
CDR3 protein: CAISEGINQPQHF
CDR3 DNA: TGTGCCATCAGTGAGGGGATCAATCAGCCCCAGCATTTT

J gene: TRBJ2-3
V gene: TRBV3-1
clone size: many
D gene: .
CDR3 protein: CASSQGGVDTQYF
CDR3 DNA: TGTGCCAGCAGCCAAGGAGGGGTGGATACGCAGTATTTT

J gene: TRBJ1-1
V gene: TRBV20-1
clone size: few
D gene: .
CDR3 protein: CSAPLGMNTEAFF
CDR3 DNA: TGCAGTGCCCCTCTAGGCATGAACACTGAAGCTTTCTTT

J gene: TRBJ2-6
V gene: TRBV6-1
clone size: few
D gene: .
CDR3 protein: CASSEGVGQRIFSGANVLTF
CDR3 DNA: TGTGCCAGCAGTGAAGGGGTAGGACAGCGGATTTTCTCTGGGGCCAACGTCCTGACTTTC

J gene: TRBJ2-7
V gene: TRBV24-1
clone size: few
D gene: .
CDR3 protein: CAISDGQPYEQYF
CDR3 DNA: TGTGCCATCAGTGATGGACAGCCCTACGAGCAGTACTTC

J gene: TRBJ2-7
V gene: TRBV30
clone size: few
D gene: TRBD2
CDR3 protein: CAWRGTSLSYEQYF
CDR3 DNA: TGTGCCTGGAGGGGGACTAGTCTCTCCTACGAGCAGTACTTC

J gene: TRBJ2-2
V gene: TRBV12-3/TRBV12-4
clone size: many
D gene: TRBD2
CDR3 protein: CATGLAGVTGELFF
CDR3 DNA: TGTGCCACGGGACTAGCGGGAGTCACCGGGGAGCTGTTTTTT

J gene: TRBJ2-1
V gene: TRBV3-1
clone size: .
D gene: TRBD1
CDR3 protein: CASSQDRPGQVNNEQFF
CDR3 DNA: TGTGCCAGCAGCCAAGATCGTCCGGGACAGGTAAACAATGAGCAGTTCTTC

J gene: TRBJ2-3
V gene: TRBV7-9
clone size: .
D gene: .
CDR3 protein: CASSPTPTVDTQYF
CDR3 DNA: TGTGCCAGCAGCCCGACCCCGACGGTGGATACGCAGTATTTT

J gene: TRBJ1-5
V gene: TRBV29-1
clone size: .
D gene: .
CDR3 protein: CSVSGPGSSNQPQHF
CDR3 DNA: TGCAGCGTATCTGGGCCGGGGTCGAGCAATCAGCCCCAGCATTTT

J gene: TRBJ2-2
V gene: TRBV7-9
clone size: .
D gene: .
CDR3 protein: CASSSRTRYRNTGELFF
CDR3 DNA: TGTGCCAGCAGCTCCCGGACCCGCTATAGGAACACCGGGGAGCTGTTTTTT

J gene: TRBJ2-7
V gene: TRBV6-2/TRBV6-3
clone size: few
D gene: .
CDR3 protein: CASSYSRDTDVYEQYF
CDR3 DNA: TGTGCCAGCAGTTACTCAAGGGACACCGACGTGTACGAGCAGTACTTC

J gene: TRBJ2-6
V gene: TRBV5-4
clone size: .
D gene: .
CDR3 protein: CASSLARTAFYSGANVLTF
CDR3 DNA: TGTGCCAGCAGCTTGGCTCGGACAGCTTTTTACTCTGGGGCCAACGTCCTGACTTTC

J gene: TRBJ2-3
V gene: TRBV24-1
clone size: .
D gene: TRBD1
CDR3 protein: CATSDPLGTGYLTDTQYF
CDR3 DNA: TGTGCCACCAGTGATCCCCTCGGGACAGGGTACCTCACAGATACGCAGTATTTT

J gene: TRBJ2-6
V gene: TRBV5-1
clone size: few
D gene: .
CDR3 protein: CASSLGVGDWNSGANVLTF
CDR3 DNA: TGCGCCAGCAGCTTGGGAGTAGGGGACTGGAACTCTGGGGCCAACGTCCTGACTTTC

J gene: TRBJ2-3
V gene: TRBV5-1
clone size: .
D gene: .
CDR3 protein: CASSLDFLDTDTQYF
CDR3 DNA: TGCGCCAGCAGCTTGGACTTCCTCGATACAGATACGCAGTATTTT

J gene: TRBJ2-5
V gene: TRBV12-3/TRBV12-4
clone size: few
D gene: .
CDR3 protein: CASSPHTSERVRQETQYF
CDR3 DNA: TGTGCCAGCAGTCCACATACCAGCGAGCGGGTTCGCCAAGAGACCCAGTACTTC

J gene: TRBJ2-1
V gene: TRBV20-1
clone size: few
D gene: .
CDR3 protein: CSARSGITYNEQFF
CDR3 DNA: TGCAGTGCTAGGTCCGGGATCACCTACAATGAGCAGTTCTTC

J gene: TRBJ2-5
V gene: TRBV6-1
clone size: few
D gene: .
CDR3 protein: CASSEGWGGETQYF
CDR3 DNA: TGTGCCAGCAGCGAGGGGTGGGGCGGGGAGACCCAGTACTTC

J gene: TRBJ2-7
V gene: TRBV3-1
clone size: .
D gene: .
CDR3 protein: CASSQVGGGLEWLQYF
CDR3 DNA: TGTGCCAGCAGCCAAGTGGGAGGCGGGTTGGAGTGGTTGCAGTACTTC

J gene: TRBJ2-1
V gene: TRBV28
clone size: many
D gene: TRBD2
CDR3 protein: CASSPATGTSGTQFF
CDR3 DNA: TGTGCCAGCAGTCCGGCCACAGGGACTAGCGGGACCCAGTTCTTC

J gene: TRBJ2-7
V gene: TRBV6-5
clone size: few
D gene: TRBD2
CDR3 protein: CASSPWVAGELYEQYF
CDR3 DNA: TGTGCCAGCAGCCCATGGGTAGCGGGGGAACTGTACGAGCAGTACTTC

J gene: TRBJ2-1
V gene: TRBV9
clone size: many
D gene: .
CDR3 protein: CASSNMLGYNEQFF
CDR3 DNA: TGTGCCAGCAGCAACATGCTCGGATACAATGAGCAGTTCTTC

J gene: TRBJ2-3
V gene: TRBV3-1
clone size: .
D gene: .
CDR3 protein: CASGGEDTQYF
CDR3 DNA: TGTGCCAGCGGTGGGGAGGATACGCAGTATTTT

J gene: TRBJ1-5
V gene: TRBV6-2/TRBV6-3
clone size: many
D gene: .
CDR3 protein: CASSYRQGNQPQHF
CDR3 DNA: TGTGCCAGCAGTTACAGGCAGGGCAATCAGCCCCAGCATTTT

J gene: TRBJ1-2
V gene: TRBV13
clone size: .
D gene: .
CDR3 protein: CASSGNLTGTALVNYGYTF
CDR3 DNA: TGTGCCAGCAGCGGAAACCTCACCGGGACTGCTTTAGTCAACTATGGCTACACCTTC

J gene: TRBJ1-5
V gene: TRBV30
clone size: many
D gene: TRBD1
CDR3 protein: CAWGKKGQGSTQPQHF
CDR3 DNA: TGTGCCTGGGGTAAGAAGGGACAGGGTTCGACTCAGCCCCAGCATTTT

J gene: TRBJ2-7
V gene: TRBV6-5
clone size: many
D gene: TRBD2
CDR3 protein: CASSYSSGGYYEQYF
CDR3 DNA: TGTGCCAGCAGTTACTCGAGCGGGGGTTACTACGAGCAGTACTTC

J gene: TRBJ2-1
V gene: TRBV7-6
clone size: few
D gene: .
CDR3 protein: CASSLGQPYNEQFF
CDR3 DNA: TGTGCCAGCAGCTTAGGACAGCCTTACAATGAGCAGTTCTTC

J gene: TRBJ2-7
V gene: TRBV12-3/TRBV12-4
clone size: .
D gene: .
CDR3 protein: CASSIAGGYEQYF
CDR3 DNA: TGTGCCAGCAGTATAGCCGGGGGCTACGAGCAGTACTTC

J gene: TRBJ2-5
V gene: TRBV24-1
clone size: few
D gene: .
CDR3 protein: CATSDPGPRETQYF
CDR3 DNA: TGTGCCACCAGTGATCCGGGCCCCAGAGAGACCCAGTACTTC

J gene: TRBJ2-1
V gene: TRBV29-1
clone size: many
D gene: TRBD2
CDR3 protein: CSVAGLASNEQFF
CDR3 DNA: TGCAGCGTTGCAGGACTAGCGAGCAATGAGCAGTTCTTC

J gene: TRBJ2-7
V gene: TRBV5-5
clone size: .
D gene: TRBD2
CDR3 protein: CASSLPHGRDLLIYGQYF
CDR3 DNA: TGTGCCAGCAGCTTACCACACGGGAGGGACCTCCTCATTTATGGGCAGTACTTC

J gene: TRBJ2-5
V gene: TRBV10-3
clone size: .
D gene: .
CDR3 protein: CAISERGQLRETQYF
CDR3 DNA: TGTGCCATCAGTGAAAGAGGACAGCTCCGAGAGACCCAGTACTTC

J gene: TRBJ2-2
V gene: TRBV12-3/TRBV12-4
clone size: .
D gene: .
CDR3 protein: CASSFSLPTNTGELFF
CDR3 DNA: TGTGCCAGCAGTTTCTCTCTACCCACTAACACCGGGGAGCTGTTTTTT

J gene: TRBJ2-5
V gene: TRBV12-3/TRBV12-4
clone size: .
D gene: TRBD1
CDR3 protein: CASSSSTGKDETQYF
CDR3 DNA: TGTGCCAGCAGTTCCTCGACAGGGAAGGATGAGACCCAGTACTTC

J gene: TRBJ2-1
V gene: TRBV6-2/TRBV6-3
clone size: .
D gene: TRBD1
CDR3 protein: CASSGNRGSPWWEFF
CDR3 DNA: TGTGCCAGCAGTGGAAACAGGGGGAGTCCATGGTGGGAGTTCTTC

J gene: TRBJ2-1
V gene: TRBV27
clone size: few
D gene: .
CDR3 protein: CASSPNLLSDEQFF
CDR3 DNA: TGTGCCAGCAGTCCTAACTTGCTGTCGGATGAGCAGTTCTTC

J gene: TRBJ2-7
V gene: TRBV5-1
clone size: .
D gene: .
CDR3 protein: CASSPARDGDYEQYF
CDR3 DNA: TGCGCCAGCAGCCCTGCTCGGGACGGGGATTACGAGCAGTACTTC

J gene: TRBJ2-7
V gene: TRBV29-1
clone size: many
D gene: TRBD1
CDR3 protein: CSARAGTGFDYEQYF
CDR3 DNA: TGCAGCGCCAGAGCCGGGACAGGATTCGACTACGAGCAGTACTTC

J gene: TRBJ2-7
V gene: TRBV20-1
clone size: .
D gene: TRBD2
CDR3 protein: CSASRLAGPNEQYF
CDR3 DNA: TGCAGTGCTAGCCGACTAGCGGGACCTAACGAGCAGTACTTC

J gene: TRBJ2-7
V gene: TRBV5-1
clone size: few
D gene: .
CDR3 protein: CASSLALEPYEQYF
CDR3 DNA: TGCGCCAGCAGCTTGGCGCTAGAGCCCTACGAGCAGTACTTC

J gene: TRBJ1-2
V gene: TRBV25-1
clone size: .
D gene: .
CDR3 protein: CASSEGGENAYGYTF
CDR3 DNA: TGTGCCAGCAGTGAAGGAGGAGAGAACGCCTATGGCTACACCTTC

J gene: TRBJ2-7
V gene: TRBV12-3/TRBV12-4
clone size: few
D gene: TRBD2
CDR3 protein: CASSTLGTSLYF
CDR3 DNA: TGTGCCAGCAGCACACTCGGGACTAGCCTGTACTTC

J gene: TRBJ2-1
V gene: TRBV6-1
clone size: .
D gene: TRBD1
CDR3 protein: CASPDPQDRDNEQFF
CDR3 DNA: TGTGCCAGCCCCGACCCCCAGGACAGGGACAATGAGCAGTTCTTC

J gene: TRBJ1-2
V gene: TRBV12-3/TRBV12-4
clone size: few
D gene: .
CDR3 protein: CASSFFNAGYGYTF
CDR3 DNA: TGTGCCAGCAGTTTCTTCAACGCGGGATATGGCTACACCTTC

J gene: TRBJ2-1
V gene: TRBV24-1
clone size: .
D gene: .
CDR3 protein: CATSDLRGQHNEQFF
CDR3 DNA: TGTGCCACCAGTGATTTGAGGGGACAACACAATGAGCAGTTCTTC

J gene: TRBJ1-2
V gene: TRBV3-1
clone size: .
D gene: TRBD1
CDR3 protein: CASTPATGPYGYTF
CDR3 DNA: TGTGCCAGCACCCCGGCGACAGGGCCTTATGGCTACACCTTC

J gene: TRBJ2-1
V gene: TRBV12-3/TRBV12-4
clone size: .
D gene: TRBD2
CDR3 protein: CACCSYGLAGASSYNEQFF
CDR3 DNA: TGTGCCTGCTGTTCCTATGGCCTAGCGGGGGCGAGCTCCTACAATGAGCAGTTCTTC

J gene: TRBJ2-1
V gene: TRBV7-3
clone size: many
D gene: TRBD1
CDR3 protein: CASSLRPGQGVIEQFF
CDR3 DNA: TGTGCCAGCAGCCTAAGACCGGGACAGGGGGTCATTGAGCAGTTCTTC

J gene: TRBJ1-2
V gene: TRBV11-2
clone size: .
D gene: TRBD1
CDR3 protein: CASSSRQGVHTELDGYTF
CDR3 DNA: TGTGCCAGCAGCTCCAGACAGGGGGTCCATACGGAGTTGGATGGCTACACCTTC